The sequence of this TCR beta chain was determined in a study of regulatory T cells in long-lasting Graves disease. Time point meaning: newly diagnosed GD, antithyroid drugs for less than 3 months. PBMCs were the source of the RNA used for TCR sequencing. Relying on iRepertoire HTBI primers and Arm-PCR of CDR3 regions, the team built TCR beta libraries. TCRdb analysed the multiplex PCR reads with MiXCR anew, one entry per CDR3 protein. The repertoire holds 350,000 to 550,000 distinct CDR3 sequences, with about a sixth as singletons. This CDR3 spans 15 amino acids. The germline gives CDR1 MNHEY, CDR2 SMNVEV (reference sequence). The V and J ends lost 1 base and 3 bases, in that order; junction bases with no gene match: 3. This sample also appeared in a second study, on T cells in Graves' hyperthyroidism and ophthalmopathy. That paper adds: First-round RT-PCR of the TCR CDR3 relied on the HTBI primer set.

V gene TRBV27 combines with J gene TRBJ2-7, with TRBD2 matching over 10 bases. The receptor was isolated from a woman between 18 and 29 years old with Graves disease. The starting material was peripheral blood mononuclear cells (PBMCs), obtained at new diagnosis, from a patient treated with antithyroid drugs. CDR3 in amino acids: CASSLLLAGDYEQYF. In DNA form, the CDR3 reads TGTGCCAGCAGTTTATTGCTAGCGGGAGACTACGAGCAGTACTTC.